This T cell receptor (beta chain) was observed in a study of T-cell reconstitution after alpha-beta-depleted transplantation in children. Preparation of the TCRbeta library used unique molecular identifiers. TCRdb passed the PCR reads through MiXCR, listing each CDR3 protein once. The top ten clones hold around 6.1% of a sample with 450,000 to 500,000 distinct CDR3 sequences, under 15% of them seen once. In its sample, this clonotype was seen many times. Germline V gene lookup returns CDR1 SQVTM and CDR2 ANQGSEA. The CDR3 runs to 14 residues. Germline trimming cut 3 bases from V and 5 bases from J; bases unmatched to any gene: 4.

This receptor was obtained from a human donor who donated a stem cell graft to a child with combined immunodeficiency. The sample consisted of PBMCs from the stem cell graft donor, taken from the stem cell graft. The chain is built from TRBV29-1 and TRBJ2-2; 9 bases are shared with TRBD2. CDR3 sequence reads: CSVEKLAGTGELFF. CDR3 DNA sequence: TGCAGCGTTGAGAAGCTAGCGGGGACCGGGGAGCTGTTTTTT.